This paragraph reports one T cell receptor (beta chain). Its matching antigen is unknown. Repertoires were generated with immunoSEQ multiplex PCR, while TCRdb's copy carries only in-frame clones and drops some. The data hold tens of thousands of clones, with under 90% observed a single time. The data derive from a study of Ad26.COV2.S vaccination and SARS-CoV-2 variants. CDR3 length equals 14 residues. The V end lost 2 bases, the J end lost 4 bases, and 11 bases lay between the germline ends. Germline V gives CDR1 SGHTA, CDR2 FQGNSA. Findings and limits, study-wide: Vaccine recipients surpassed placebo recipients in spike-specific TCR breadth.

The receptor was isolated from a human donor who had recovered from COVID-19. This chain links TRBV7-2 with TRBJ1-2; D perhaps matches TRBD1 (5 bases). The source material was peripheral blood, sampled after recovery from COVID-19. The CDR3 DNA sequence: TGTGCCAGCAGCTTATCCCCCGGGACCTATGGCTACACCTTC. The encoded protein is CASSLSPGTYGYTF.